Detailed here is one T cell receptor beta chain. Sequencing used immunoSEQ multiplex PCR; TCRdb keeps in-frame clones, though not all of them. The repertoire includes around 33,000 clones, about nine tenths of them detected once, and 5% to 6% sits in the top ten. This sample is drawn from a study of T cell changes during pregnancy in multiple sclerosis. Trimming cost V 1 base and J 4 bases, with 19 bases left between them. Germline V gene lookup returns CDR1 SGHVS and CDR2 FNYEAQ. This CDR3 contains 17 residues. This receptor was obtained from a female donor in good health, enrolled as a control in a pregnancy study. Sequencing was performed on peripheral blood, taken in the third trimester of pregnancy. The chain recombines TRBV7-6 with TRBJ1-1, with D possibly matching TRBD1 (6 bases). This CDR3 reads CASSLGGPRQGSTEAFF. CDR3 nucleotide sequence: TGTGCCAGCAGCTTAGGCGGGCCTCGGCAGGGGTCCACTGAAGCTTTCTTT. Drawing the rest from reference TRBV7-6 and TRBJ1-1, the complete variable domain is GAGVSQSPRYKVTKRGQDVALRCDPISGHVSLYWYRQALGQGPEFLTYFNYEAQQDKSGLPNDRFSAERPEGSISTLTIQRTEQRDSAMYRCASSLGGPRQGSTEAFFGQGTRLTVV.